What follows are 18 T cell receptor beta chains derived from one specimen sequenced in a study of human thymus T cells. Method: immunoSEQ multiplex PCR; TCRdb's copy keeps in-frame clones and lacks some. The table has about 60,000 clones, about 94% seen once; the top ten hold roughly 5.7%. The specimen was blood. These TCRs come from a boy younger than two with a congenital heart defect but otherwise immunologically healthy.

V usage is TRBV19 and J usage is TRBJ2-2, with 7 bases aligning to TRBD2. J lost 0 bases, V lost 1 base, and 2 bases had no gene match. Germline V gene data show CDR1 as LNHDA and CDR2 as SQIVND (reference sequence). CDR3 length: 16 amino acids. As DNA, the CDR3 is TGTGCCAGTAGTATAGGCCGGGGGGCGAACACCGGGGAGCTGTTTTTT. This encodes CASSIGRGANTGELFF.

The chain joins TRBV29-1 to TRBJ1-2; maybe TRBD1 (6 bases). The CDR3 runs to 13 residues. V lost 7 bases, J lost 2 bases, and 14 bases lay in between. Germline CDR1 SQVTM, CDR2 ANQGSEA. The CDR3 bases are TGCAGCGCGGCAGTAGGGGGGAACTATGGCTACACCTTC. Its translation is CSAAVGGNYGYTF.

The chain employs TRBV6-5 and TRBJ1-4, with a weak D call TRBD1 (6 bases). Germline lookup yields CDR1 MNHEY and CDR2 SVGAGI. This CDR3 region has 14 residues. Between the trimmed V and J ends, which lost 5 bases and 7 bases, there was a span of 14 bases. CDR3 sequence: CASSPQGGGEKLFF. CDR3 in DNA: TGTGCCAGCAGTCCTCAGGGAGGGGGTGAAAAACTGTTTTTT.

The V call is TRBV10-3, the J call TRBJ1-2; D gene uncertain. The CDR3 is 19 amino acids. The V gene's germline CDR1 is ENHRY and CDR2 SYGVKD. V lost 0 bases, J lost 3 bases, and 23 bases lay in between. CDR3 protein: CAISESVLPRPTLDYGYTF. The CDR3 DNA reads TGTGCCATCAGTGAGTCGGTCCTTCCTAGGCCTACTTTGGACTATGGCTACACCTTC.

In DNA, the CDR3 is TGTGCCATCAGTGCCAGCGGGGGTTTGGTAGCCAAAAACATTCAGTACTTC. Protein sequence: CAISASGGLVAKNIQYF. The V gene is TRBV10-3, the J gene TRBJ2-4; 8 bases align to TRBD2. Germline CDR1 ENHRY, CDR2 SYGVKD. Trimming cost V 4 bases and J 0 bases; bases outside gene matches: 8. The CDR3 consists of 17 residues.

Here the CDR3 reads CASSQDVNRATEETQYF. The CDR3 DNA reads as TGTGCCAGCAGCCAAGACGTCAACAGGGCGACGGAAGAGACCCAGTACTTC. The chain employs TRBV4-2 and TRBJ2-5, with a possible D match to TRBD1 (6 bases). Germline-derived CDR1 and CDR2 are LGHNA and YNFKEQ. The CDR3 covers 17 residues. The V gene lost 0 bases and the J gene lost 3 bases, with 17 bases spanning the gap.

This clone occurred once. This chain connects TRBV2 to TRBJ2-6; no reliable D call. The V gene lost 2 bases and the J gene lost 0 bases, with 17 bases spanning the gap. CDR1 is SNHLY, CDR2 FYNNEI, per germline. The CDR3 covers 19 residues. CDR3 loop: CASSESSIGSFSGANVLTF. CDR3 sequence (DNA): TGTGCCAGCAGTGAATCTTCAATAGGGTCCTTCTCTGGGGCCAACGTCCTGACTTTC.

This sequence joins TRBV29-1 and TRBJ2-5, with TRBD1 matching 8 bases. V shed 2 bases and J 1 base; nucleotides not matched to a gene: 0. The CDR3 runs to 13 residues. Germline CDR1 SQVTM, CDR2 ANQGSEA. CDR3 sequence reads: CSVETGGQETQYF. The CDR3 DNA reads TGCAGCGTTGAAACAGGGGGCCAAGAGACCCAGTACTTC. The full variable domain, in which reference TRBV29-1 and TRBJ2-5 provide the parts outside the CDR3, is SAVISQKPSRDICQRGTSLTIQCQVDSQVTMMFWYRQQPGQSLTLIATANQGSEATYESGFVIDKFPISRPNLTFSTLTVSNMSPEDSSIYLCSVETGGQETQYFGPGTRLLVL.

The genes are TRBV2 and TRBJ2-7, with TRBD1 identical over 9 bases. CDR1 and CDR2 from the germline V gene are SNHLY and FYNNEI. This CDR3 has 15 residues. With V trimmed by 2 bases and J by 4 bases, 6 bases remained unmatched. CDR3 bases: TGTGCCAGCAGTGAACAGCGGGACAGGGTTTACGAGCAGTACTTC. Translated, it gives CASSEQRDRVYEQYF. Complete variable domain (other parts from reference TRBV2 and TRBJ2-7): EPEVTQTPSHQVTQMGQEVILRCVPISNHLYFYWYRQILGQKVEFLVSFYNNEISEKSEIFDDQFSVERPDGSNFTLKIRSTKLEDSAMYFCASSEQRDRVYEQYFGPGTRLTVT.

The chain combines TRBV2 with TRBJ2-7; perhaps D is TRBD1 or TRBD2 (5 bases each). With 5 bases removed from V and 3 bases from J, the gap between germline ends came to 17 bases. Germline V lookup: CDR1 SNHLY, CDR2 FYNNEI. This CDR3 comprises 15 residues. CDR3 bases: TGTGCCAGCAGTAACAACAAGTGGGACCACTACGAGCAGTACTTC. Its translation: CASSNNKWDHYEQYF.

The V call is TRBV27, the J call TRBJ1-4; maybe TRBD1 (5 bases). The V gene's germline CDR1 is MNHEY and CDR2 SMNVEV (reference sequence). V shed 1 base and J shed 1 base, with 7 bases lying between them. The CDR3 length is 15 residues. In DNA, the CDR3 is TGTGCCAGCAGTTTATGGGGACGAACTAATGAAAAACTGTTTTTT. It translates to CASSLWGRTNEKLFF.

J is TRBJ2-7 and V is TRBV7-2, with 10 bases lining up with TRBD2. CDR3 length equals 16 residues. The V and J ends lost 0 bases and 2 bases, in that order; junction bases with no gene match: 4. Germline values: CDR1 SGHTA, CDR2 FQGNSA. CDR3 amino acids: CASSLALAGAPYEQYF. The CDR3 DNA reads TGTGCCAGCAGCTTAGCTCTAGCGGGAGCTCCCTACGAGCAGTACTTC.

V and J are TRBV7-2 and TRBJ1-4; D not resolved. The CDR3 is made up of 12 amino acids. The V gene lost 3 bases and the J gene lost 7 bases, with 6 bases spanning the gap. CDR1 SGHTA and CDR2 FQGNSA come from the germline V gene. The chain's CDR3 is CASSFRGEKLFF. The DNA for the CDR3 is TGTGCCAGCAGCTTTCGGGGTGAAAAACTGTTTTTT.

This chain links TRBV28 with TRBJ2-2; 7 positions match TRBD2. This CDR3 contains 15 residues. The germline V gene has CDR1 MDHEN and CDR2 SYDVKM. Germline trimming cut 1 base from V and 5 bases from J; bases unmatched to any gene: 4. The CDR3: CASSLFGRGTGELFF. CDR3 coding DNA: TGTGCCAGCAGTTTATTTGGGAGGGGAACCGGGGAGCTGTTTTTT.

The gene calls are TRBV30 and TRBJ1-3; D gene unclear. Germline CDR1 and CDR2: GTSNPN and SVGIG (reference sequence). The V gene lost 8 bases and the J gene lost 0 bases, with 8 bases spanning the gap. This CDR3 contains 12 residues. The CDR3 is CAGRNSGNTIYF. The CDR3 nucleotides read TGTGCCGGTCGAAACTCTGGAAACACCATATATTTT.

Written as DNA, the CDR3 is TGCGCCAGCAGCCAAGAGGTCAGGAGCTCCTACGAGCAGTACTTC. It specifies CASSQEVRSSYEQYF. The rearrangement joins TRBV4-1 to TRBJ2-7, with unresolved D. The V gene's germline CDR1 is MGHRA and CDR2 YSYEKL. V was trimmed by 0 bases and J by 0 bases, leaving 9 bases between them. The length of the CDR3 is 15 residues.

The gene calls are TRBV7-2 and TRBJ1-1; D not resolved. The CDR3 has 13 amino acids. V lost 1 base and J lost 1, with 4 bases in between. Germline CDR1 and CDR2: SGHTA and FQGNSA. CDR3 DNA: TGTGCCAGCAGCTTAGGACAGAACACTGAAGCTTTCTTT. Protein sequence: CASSLGQNTEAFF.

This chain connects TRBV18 to TRBJ2-3, with 8 bases that match TRBD1. Germline assignment: CDR1 KGHSH and CDR2 LQKENI. Unmatched junction bases numbered 9, after V lost 5 bases and J lost 8 bases. The CDR3 runs 14 residues. CDR3 in DNA: TGTGCCAGCTCAGAGGGACAGGATGGTCGTACGCAGTATTTT. This translates into CASSEGQDGRTQYF.